This TCR beta chain was identified during a study of metastatic and nonmetastatic thyroid tumors. Study conclusions and caveats: Malignant thyroid tumors reportedly exceeded benign nodules significantly in TCR beta diversity, with the difference appearing in blood and tumor.

The authors' processing: Between-group CDR3 differences, defined by clinicopathological status, yielded a distant-metastasis classifier for papillary thyroid cancer. TCRdb re-analyzed the PCR reads using MiXCR. It is TCRdb's table, rather than the study itself, that gives the V and J calls and clone size. The sample lists over 40,000 clones, 24% occurring once. V was pared by 5 bases and J by 0 bases, with 10 bases of the junction left unmatched. Germline V gives CDR1 SGHAT, CDR2 FQDESV (reference sequence). CDR3 size: 17 residues. A note on this clone: Antigen: not known.

Not a single patient had been given any form of treatment at any point before undergoing thyroid surgery. The TCR sequence derives from a male donor with papillary thyroid cancer or a benign thyroid nodule (not recorded which). Some clones in this sample may be carry-over from other donors' samples. Sequencing was carried out using blood. The chain carries TRBV11-1 and TRBJ2-7, with 10 bases aligning to TRBD2. The CDR3 region is CASSPGGTSDNSYEQYF. The CDR3 DNA reads as TGTGCCAGCAGCCCCGGGGGGACTAGCGATAACTCCTACGAGCAGTACTTC.